These T cell receptor beta chains were read from a single sample in a study of blood T cell repertoires in COVID-19. Here immunoSEQ multiplex PCR was the method, and the copy in TCRdb shows in-frame clones only, minus some. The sample includes 210,000 or so clones, 81% seen only once; the top ten take around 9%. The sample consisted of PBMCs or T cells enriched from blood (not recorded which). Receptors were obtained from a woman aged 50 to 60 with acute COVID-19. CDR3s include the opening cysteine and the closing phenylalanine or tryptophan. A D gene is named only where the DNA matches it firmly. Clone size is stated in some rows and not others, as once, few, many or a class when expanded.

abundance,d_gene,j_gene,v_gene,CDR3nt,CDR3aa
-,TRBD1,TRBJ1-3,TRBV23-1,TGCGCCAGCAGTCAAACATTGAGGGGGCCTGGAAACACCATATATTTT,CASSQTLRGPGNTIYF
-,-,TRBJ1-4,TRBV2,TGTGCCAGCAGCGAGACGGGACAACGAGTAACTAATGAAAAACTGTTTTTT,CASSETGQRVTNEKLFF
-,-,TRBJ2-3,TRBV6-5,TGTGCCAGCAGTCTCTCAGGGTCACGCACAGATACGCAGTATTTT,CASSLSGSRTDTQYF
-,TRBD1,TRBJ1-6,TRBV9,TGTGCCAGCAGCGACCGGGACAGTAATTCACCCCTCCACTTT,CASSDRDSNSPLHF
-,TRBD2,TRBJ2-1,TRBV19,TGTGCCAGTAGTATAGCCACCTTCGGGGGGGGGAGAAATTACAATGAGCAGTTCTTC,CASSIATFGGGRNYNEQFF
-,TRBD1,TRBJ1-4,TRBV7-2,TGTGCCAGCAGCTTAGTTTGGACAGGGTATAGTGAAAAACTGTTTTTT,CASSLVWTGYSEKLFF
once,TRBD1,TRBJ2-5,TRBV28,TGTGCCAGTTACTCCGGGACAGGGCCTTTCACCCAGTACTTC,CASYSGTGPFTQYF
-,-,TRBJ2-3,TRBV18,TGTGCCAGCTCACCATCGACAGGTAGTTCATATACGCAGTATTTT,CASSPSTGSSYTQYF
-,-,TRBJ2-3,TRBV6-4,TGTGCCAGCAGTGACTCGTCACTCAGCACAGATACGCAGTATTTT,CASSDSSLSTDTQYF
-,-,TRBJ2-1,TRBV9,TGTGCCAGCAGCCTTAGTATCTACAATGAGCAGTTCTTC,CASSLSIYNEQFF
-,TRBD1,TRBJ1-2,TRBV19,TGTGCCAGTAGGGCCCAGGGACAGGGAATACCTAACTATGGCTACACCTTC,CASRAQGQGIPNYGYTF